This T cell receptor beta chain originates from a study of T cell responses to AZD1222 COVID-19 vaccine. Findings of the study overall: When two AZD1222 doses had been given, Spike-specific TCR breadth and depth rose. It was only a handful of AZD1222 recipients who were seropositive at baseline. Along spike, vaccine-associated CD4 TCRs were found throughout, with dominance at 160-218 and 743-854.

Details on this clone: Its antigen is not identified.

Method: immunoSEQ multiplex PCR; TCRdb's copy keeps in-frame clones and lacks some. The table has 150,000 to 200,000 clones, around 90% seen once; the top ten hold around 5.8%. Looked up from germline, CDR1 is SEHNR and CDR2 is FQNEAQ (reference sequence). This CDR3 has 14 amino acids. Deletions cut 3 bases from V and 10 bases from J, with 13 bases between. This chain connects TRBV7-9 to TRBJ1-6; D possibly corresponds to TRBD1 (6 bases). Sequenced here: peripheral blood, sampled on day 0 of AZD1222 vaccination. This receptor was identified in an adult in good health. The CDR3 reads CASSLDSQVSPLHF. DNA of the CDR3: TGTGCCAGCAGCTTGGACAGCCAGGTGTCACCCCTCCACTTT. Full variable domain (remainder filled in from reference TRBV7-9 and TRBJ1-6): DTGVSQNPRHKITKRGQNVTFRCDPISEHNRLYWYRQTLGQGPEFLTYFQNEAQLEKSRLLSDRFSAERPKGSFSTLEIQRTEQGDSAMYLCASSLDSQVSPLHFGNGTRLTVT.